This T cell receptor beta chain stems from a study of blood T cells in healthy people across ages. As for this clonotype: The antigen remains undetermined.

The CDR3 totals 12 residues. Germline-derived CDR1 and CDR2 are SEHNR and FQNEAQ (reference sequence). V was trimmed by 0 bases and J by 7 bases, leaving 6 bases between them. General study findings and limits: Diversity estimates from one million T cells were considered underestimates. Unsorted PBMC input precluded a conclusive naive versus antigen-experienced comparison. More naive CD4+ cells and higher diversity were found in long-lived than in aged donors.

A sample-barcoded 5' primer and a J-beta primer mix were used in a second PCR of roughly 7 to 11 cycles. All cDNA molecules were each tagged by a template-switch adaptor with 12 random nucleotides. A single record per CDR3 protein comes from TCRdb applying MiXCR to the 5' RACE reads. The profile shows some 1.4 million distinct CDR3 sequences, around two fifths of them singletons. Sequenced material: blood. The chain is built from TRBV7-9 and TRBJ1-1, with D possibly matching TRBD1 (5 bases). The receptor's source is a young woman in good health. The chain's CDR3 is CASSLATDEAFF. The CDR3 nucleotides are TGTGCCAGCAGCTTAGCGACAGATGAAGCTTTCTTT.